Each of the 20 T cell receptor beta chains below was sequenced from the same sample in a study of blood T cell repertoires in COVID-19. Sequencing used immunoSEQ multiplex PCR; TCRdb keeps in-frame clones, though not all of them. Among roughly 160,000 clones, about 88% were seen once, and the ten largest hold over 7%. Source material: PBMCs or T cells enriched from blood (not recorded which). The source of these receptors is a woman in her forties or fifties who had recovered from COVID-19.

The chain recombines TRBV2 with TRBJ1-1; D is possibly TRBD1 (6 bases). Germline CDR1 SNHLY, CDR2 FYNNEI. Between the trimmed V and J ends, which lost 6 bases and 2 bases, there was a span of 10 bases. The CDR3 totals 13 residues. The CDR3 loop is CASSGDTNTEAFF. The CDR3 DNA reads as TGTGCCAGCAGCGGGGACACCAACACTGAAGCTTTCTTT.

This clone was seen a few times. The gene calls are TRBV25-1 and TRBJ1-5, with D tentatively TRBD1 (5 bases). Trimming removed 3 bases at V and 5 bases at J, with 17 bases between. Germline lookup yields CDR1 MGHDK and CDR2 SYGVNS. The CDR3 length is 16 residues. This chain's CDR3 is CASSETSGESDQPQHF. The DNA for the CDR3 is TGTGCCAGCAGTGAGACCTCGGGGGAGTCCGATCAGCCCCAGCATTTT.

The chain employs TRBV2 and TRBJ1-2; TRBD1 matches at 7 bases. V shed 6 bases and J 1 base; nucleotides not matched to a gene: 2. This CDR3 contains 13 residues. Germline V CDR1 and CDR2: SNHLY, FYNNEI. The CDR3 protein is CASSGTDNYGYTF. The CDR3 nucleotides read TGTGCCAGCAGCGGGACAGATAACTATGGCTACACCTTC.

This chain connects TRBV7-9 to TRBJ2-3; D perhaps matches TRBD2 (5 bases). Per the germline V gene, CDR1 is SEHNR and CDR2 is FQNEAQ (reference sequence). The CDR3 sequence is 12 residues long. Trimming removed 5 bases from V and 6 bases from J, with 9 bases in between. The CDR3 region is CASSETGDTQYF. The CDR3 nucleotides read TGTGCCAGCAGCGAAACGGGGGATACGCAGTATTTT.

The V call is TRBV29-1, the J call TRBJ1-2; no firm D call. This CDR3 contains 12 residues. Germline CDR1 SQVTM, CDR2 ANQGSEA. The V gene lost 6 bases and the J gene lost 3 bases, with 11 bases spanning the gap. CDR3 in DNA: TGCAGCGTGGCCACCGGGTACTATGGCTACACCTTC. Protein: CSVATGYYGYTF.

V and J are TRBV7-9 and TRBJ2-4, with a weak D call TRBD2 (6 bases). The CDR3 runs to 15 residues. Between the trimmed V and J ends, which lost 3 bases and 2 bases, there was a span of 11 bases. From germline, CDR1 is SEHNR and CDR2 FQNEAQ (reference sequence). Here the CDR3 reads CASSFSGSTKNIQYF. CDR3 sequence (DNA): TGTGCCAGCAGCTTTAGCGGTTCGACCAAAAACATTCAGTACTTC.

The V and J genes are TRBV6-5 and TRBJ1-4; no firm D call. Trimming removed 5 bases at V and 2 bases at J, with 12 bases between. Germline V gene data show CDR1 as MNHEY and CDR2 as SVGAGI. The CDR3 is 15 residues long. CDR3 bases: TGTGCCAGCAGTACGACGGCGGGGACTAATGAAAAACTGTTTTTT. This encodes CASSTTAGTNEKLFF.

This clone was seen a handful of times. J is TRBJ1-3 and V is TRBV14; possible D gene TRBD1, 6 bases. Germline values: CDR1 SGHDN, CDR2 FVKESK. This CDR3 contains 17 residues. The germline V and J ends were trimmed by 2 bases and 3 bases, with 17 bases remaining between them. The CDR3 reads CASSQTKGQRSGNTIYF. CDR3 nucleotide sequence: TGTGCCAGCAGCCAAACTAAGGGACAACGAAGTGGAAACACCATATATTTT.

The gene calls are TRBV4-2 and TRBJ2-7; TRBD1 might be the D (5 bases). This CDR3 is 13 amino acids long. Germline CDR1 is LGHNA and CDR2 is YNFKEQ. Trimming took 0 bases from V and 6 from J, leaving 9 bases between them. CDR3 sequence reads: CASSQDGRAEQYF. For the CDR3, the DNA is TGTGCCAGCAGCCAAGATGGCAGGGCCGAGCAGTACTTC.

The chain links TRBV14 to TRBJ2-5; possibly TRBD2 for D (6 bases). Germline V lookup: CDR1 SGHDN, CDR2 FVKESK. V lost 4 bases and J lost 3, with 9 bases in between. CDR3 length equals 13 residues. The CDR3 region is CASSRGLKETQYF. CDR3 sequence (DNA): TGTGCCAGCAGCCGCGGACTAAAAGAGACCCAGTACTTC. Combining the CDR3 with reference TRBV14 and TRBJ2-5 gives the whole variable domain EAGVTQFPSHSVIEKGQTVTLRCDPISGHDNLYWYRRVMGKEIKFLLHFVKESKQDESGMPNNRFLAERTGGTYSTLKVQPAELEDSGVYFCASSRGLKETQYFGPGTRLLVL.

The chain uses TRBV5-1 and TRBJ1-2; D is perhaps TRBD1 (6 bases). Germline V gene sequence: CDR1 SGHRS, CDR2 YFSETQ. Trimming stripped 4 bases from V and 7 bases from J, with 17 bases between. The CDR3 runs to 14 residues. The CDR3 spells CASSLEGQGIGYTF. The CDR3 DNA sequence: TGCGCCAGCAGCCTCGAAGGGCAGGGGATTGGCTACACCTTC.

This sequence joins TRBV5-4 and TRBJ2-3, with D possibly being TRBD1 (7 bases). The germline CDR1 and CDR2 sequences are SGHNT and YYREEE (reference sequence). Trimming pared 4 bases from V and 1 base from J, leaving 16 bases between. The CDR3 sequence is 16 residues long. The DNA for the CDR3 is TGTGCCAGCAGCCCCAGGGGGGTGGTTGGCACAGATACGCAGTATTTT. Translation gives CASSPRGVVGTDTQYF.

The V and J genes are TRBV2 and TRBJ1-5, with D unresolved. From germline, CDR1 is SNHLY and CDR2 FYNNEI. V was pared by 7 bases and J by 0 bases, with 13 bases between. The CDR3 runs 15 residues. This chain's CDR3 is CASKEVPYSNQPQHF. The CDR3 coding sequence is TGTGCCAGCAAGGAGGTACCTTATAGCAATCAGCCCCAGCATTTT.

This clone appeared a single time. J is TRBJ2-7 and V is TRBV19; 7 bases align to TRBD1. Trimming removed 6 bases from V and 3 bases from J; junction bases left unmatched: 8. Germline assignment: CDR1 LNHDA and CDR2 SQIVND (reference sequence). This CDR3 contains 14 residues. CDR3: CASSRQGRVYEQYF. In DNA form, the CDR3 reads TGTGCCAGTAGCCGACAGGGTAGGGTCTACGAGCAGTACTTC.

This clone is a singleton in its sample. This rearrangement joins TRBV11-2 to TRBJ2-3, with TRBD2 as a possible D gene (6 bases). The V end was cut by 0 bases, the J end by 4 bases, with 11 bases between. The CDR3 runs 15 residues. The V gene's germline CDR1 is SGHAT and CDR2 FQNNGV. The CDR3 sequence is CASSLEGGNSDTQYF. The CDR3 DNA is TGTGCCAGCAGCTTAGAGGGCGGGAACTCAGATACGCAGTATTTT. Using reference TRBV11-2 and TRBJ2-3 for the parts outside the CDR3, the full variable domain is EAGVAQSPRYKIIEKRQSVAFWCNPISGHATLYWYQQILGQGPKLLIQFQNNGVVDDSQLPKDRFSAERLKGVDSTLKIQPAKLEDSAVYLCASSLEGGNSDTQYFGPGTRLTVL.

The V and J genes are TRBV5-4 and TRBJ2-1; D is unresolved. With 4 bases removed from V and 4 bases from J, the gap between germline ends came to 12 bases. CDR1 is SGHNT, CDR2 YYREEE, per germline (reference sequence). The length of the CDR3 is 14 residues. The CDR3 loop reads CASSKTVGYNEQFF. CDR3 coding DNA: TGTGCCAGCAGCAAGACTGTAGGATACAATGAGCAGTTCTTC.

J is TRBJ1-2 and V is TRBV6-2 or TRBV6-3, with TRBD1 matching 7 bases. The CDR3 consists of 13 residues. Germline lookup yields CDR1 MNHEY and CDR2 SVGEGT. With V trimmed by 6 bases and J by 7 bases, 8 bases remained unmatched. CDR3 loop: CASSRSDRAGYTF. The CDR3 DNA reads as TGTGCCAGCAGCCGCAGCGACAGGGCTGGCTACACCTTC.

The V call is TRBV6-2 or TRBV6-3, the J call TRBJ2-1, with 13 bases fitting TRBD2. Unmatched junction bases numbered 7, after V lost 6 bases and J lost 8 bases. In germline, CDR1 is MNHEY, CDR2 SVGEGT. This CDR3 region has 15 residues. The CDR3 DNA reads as TGTGCCAGCAGCAAACTAGCGGGAGGGAGCGATGAGCAGTTCTTC. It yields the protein CASSKLAGGSDEQFF.

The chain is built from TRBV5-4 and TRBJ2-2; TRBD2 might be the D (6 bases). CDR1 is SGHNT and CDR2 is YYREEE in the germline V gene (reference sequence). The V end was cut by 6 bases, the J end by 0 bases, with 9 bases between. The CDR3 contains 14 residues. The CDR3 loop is CASKAGPNTGELFF. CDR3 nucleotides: TGTGCCAGCAAGGCGGGACCGAACACCGGGGAGCTGTTTTTT.

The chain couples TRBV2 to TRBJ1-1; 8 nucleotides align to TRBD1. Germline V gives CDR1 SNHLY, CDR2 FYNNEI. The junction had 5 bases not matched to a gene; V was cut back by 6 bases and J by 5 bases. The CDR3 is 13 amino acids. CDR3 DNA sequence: TGTGCCAGCAGCCGAGGACAGGGAACTGAAGCTTTCTTT. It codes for CASSRGQGTEAFF.